Detailed here is one T cell receptor beta chain. Its antigen remains unidentified. This entry belongs to a study of OX40 agonist ivuxolimab in advanced cancers. About the study: The study treated patients with ivuxolimab, an agonistic anti-OX40 (CD134) antibody. Study-wide findings and caveats: The CD4+ and CD8+ T cells in the blood had expanded clonally by week 6 at 0.1 to 3.0 mg/kg. More expanded clones were seen, on average, in CD8+ T cells than in CD4+. Patients with a partial response at 0.1-3.0 mg/kg had among the lowest clonal expansion.

The assay was immunoSEQ multiplex PCR, and TCRdb's table has in-frame clones only and misses some. The sample includes about 84,000 clones, more than 75% of them seen just once. Per germline, CDR1 MNHEY and CDR2 SMNVEV (reference sequence). The ends were cut back, 1 base at V and 4 bases at J, with 15 bases in the middle. The CDR3 runs 16 residues. The clonotype was recovered from an adult with an advanced solid tumor such as melanoma, head and neck, liver or kidney cancer. This chain uses TRBV27 with TRBJ2-3; possible D gene TRBD2, 5 bases. Sample: CD4+ or CD8+ T cells sorted from blood, taken in a trial of the OX40 agonist ivuxolimab. Here the CDR3 DNA reads TGTGCCAGCAGTTTATTTTTGGCAGCCGGGGCAGATACGCAGTATTTT. It specifies CASSLFLAAGADTQYF.